Below are 14 T cell receptor beta chains sequenced from a single sample in a study of CD8+ T cells in alopecia areata. Described treatment: oral pan-JAK inhibitor, 5-10 mg twice daily. After isolation, RNA underwent reverse transcription to generate cDNA as the sequencing template. Measured with immunoSEQ multiplex PCR; TCRdb has only the in-frame clones, and not every one. This repertoire shows approximately 210,000 clones, approximately 61% found once; its top ten account for approximately 0.97%. The input for sequencing was CD4+ T cells sorted from blood, taken at week 24, from a patient treated with tofacitinib. The receptors were gathered from a human donor with alopecia areata.

V gene TRBV2 combines with J gene TRBJ2-5; 10 nucleotides line up with TRBD2. The V segment lost 4 bases and the J segment 4 bases; nucleotides outside the gene matches: 0. Germline V CDR1 and CDR2: SNHLY, FYNNEI. CDR3 length: 13 amino acids. The CDR3 coding sequence is TGTGCCAGCAGTGGACTAGCGGGAGAGACCCAGTACTTC. Its translation: CASSGLAGETQYF. Using reference TRBV2 and TRBJ2-5 for the parts outside the CDR3, the full variable domain is EPEVTQTPSHQVTQMGQEVILRCVPISNHLYFYWYRQILGQKVEFLVSFYNNEISEKSEIFDDQFSVERPDGSNFTLKIRSTKLEDSAMYFCASSGLAGETQYFGPGTRLLVL.

The chain recombines TRBV5-1 with TRBJ2-1; TRBD1 is a possible D gene (5 bases). The CDR3 is made up of 14 amino acids. CDR1 SGHRS and CDR2 YFSETQ come from the germline V gene. V was shortened by 4 bases and J by 10 bases, with 18 bases between the two germline ends. The CDR3 protein is CASSREGDGDEQFF. CDR3 sequence (DNA): TGCGCCAGCAGCAGGGAAGGGGATGGTGACGAGCAGTTCTTC. Based on the CDR3 plus reference TRBV5-1 and TRBJ2-1, the full variable domain is KAGVTQTPRYLIKTRGQQVTLSCSPISGHRSVSWYQQTPGQGLQFLFEYFSETQRNKGNFPGRFSGRQFSNSRSEMNVSTLELGDSALYLCASSREGDGDEQFFGPGTRLTVL.

The chain employs TRBV29-1 and TRBJ1-2; 9 positions agree with TRBD1. Germline V gene lookup returns CDR1 SQVTM and CDR2 ANQGSEA. The CDR3 consists of 14 residues. With V trimmed by 3 bases and J by 5 bases, 7 bases remained unmatched. CDR3 amino acids: CSVDPGQGGYGYTF. In DNA form, the CDR3 reads TGCAGCGTTGATCCGGGACAGGGAGGGTATGGCTACACCTTC. Looking up the rest from reference TRBV29-1 and TRBJ1-2 gives the full variable domain: SAVISQKPSRDICQRGTSLTIQCQVDSQVTMMFWYRQQPGQSLTLIATANQGSEATYESGFVIDKFPISRPNLTFSTLTVSNMSPEDSSIYLCSVDPGQGGYGYTFGSGTRLTVV.

This clone has a handful of counts. The V call is TRBV29-1, the J call TRBJ1-3; D is uncertain. The CDR3 totals 13 residues. The ends were cut back, 6 bases at V and 3 bases at J, with 12 bases in the middle. Germline V lookup: CDR1 SQVTM, CDR2 ANQGSEA. Written as DNA, the CDR3 is TGCAGCGTCGACCTTCCAGGTGGAAACACCATATATTTT. This sequence encodes CSVDLPGGNTIYF.

CDR3 DNA: TGTGCCAGCAGTGAAAGGCCGAAGAATGAAAAACTGTTTTTT. Its protein product is CASSERPKNEKLFF. The chain has TRBV6-1 and TRBJ1-4, with D uncertain. CDR1 and CDR2 (germline): MNHNS, SASEGT. Trimming removed 2 bases at V and 5 bases at J, with 9 bases between. The CDR3 has 14 amino acids.

This chain joins TRBV7-9 and TRBJ2-3; 7 nucleotides match TRBD1. V was pared by 5 bases and J by 0 bases, with 5 bases of the junction left unmatched. Germline lookup yields CDR1 SEHNR and CDR2 FQNEAQ (reference sequence). This CDR3 is 15 amino acids long. CDR3 coding DNA: TGTGCCAGCAGCCTAGGGACAGCCAGCACAGATACGCAGTATTTT. Protein: CASSLGTASTDTQYF.

This clone was observed many times. The rearrangement uses TRBV9 and TRBJ2-7; 15 bases map to TRBD2. In germline, CDR1 is SGDLS, CDR2 YYNGEE. This CDR3 is built from 20 residues. Trimming at V came to 3 bases and at J to 0 bases, leaving 13 bases not matched to a gene. This chain's CDR3 is CASSAPGLAGGRSTSYEQYF. The CDR3, as DNA: TGTGCCAGCAGCGCCCCCGGACTAGCGGGGGGGCGTAGTACCTCCTACGAGCAGTACTTC.

This chain connects TRBV2 to TRBJ2-5; no definite D call. Germline V gene data show CDR1 as SNHLY and CDR2 as FYNNEI. CDR3 length equals 12 residues. V dropped 2 bases and J dropped 4 bases, with 5 bases sitting between them. The CDR3 DNA reads TGTGCCAGCAGTGAAAAGCGAGAGACCCAGTACTTC. It specifies CASSEKRETQYF.

There are a few counts of this clone. The genes are TRBV6-1 and TRBJ1-1; tentative D call: TRBD1 (5 bases). Germline values: CDR1 MNHNS, CDR2 SASEGT. V lost 6 bases and J lost 2, with 10 bases in between. This CDR3 has 13 amino acids. The CDR3 region is CASRGDFNTEAFF. CDR3 DNA sequence: TGTGCCAGCAGGGGGGATTTTAACACTGAAGCTTTCTTT.

V gene TRBV29-1 combines with J gene TRBJ1-2; tentatively, D is TRBD1 (5 bases). CDR1 SQVTM and CDR2 ANQGSEA come from the germline V gene. The CDR3 consists of 11 residues. Trimming cost V 5 bases and J 9 bases, with 13 bases left between them. The CDR3 DNA follows: TGCAGCGTTCTCGAACCAGGGAGCTACACCTTC. Protein: CSVLEPGSYTF.

The chain joins TRBV25-1 to TRBJ2-7; D may correspond to TRBD1 or TRBD2 (6 bases each). The CDR3 loop spans 14 amino acids. Germline V gene sequence: CDR1 MGHDK, CDR2 SYGVNS. Trimming cost V 2 bases and J 1 base, with 9 bases left between them. This CDR3 reads CASSETGRSYEQYF. For the CDR3, the DNA is TGTGCCAGCAGTGAAACAGGGAGGTCCTACGAGCAGTACTTC.

The chain joins TRBV30 to TRBJ2-3, with D maybe TRBD2 (7 bases). V dropped 0 bases and J dropped 4 bases, with 17 bases sitting between them. The CDR3 has 16 amino acids. Germline V gene sequence: CDR1 GTSNPN, CDR2 SVGIG (reference sequence). This CDR3 reads CAWSVERGGLSDTQYF. The CDR3, as DNA: TGTGCCTGGAGTGTTGAGAGGGGGGGGCTATCAGATACGCAGTATTTT.

The rearrangement joins TRBV18 to TRBJ2-3; D not certain. V lost 0 bases and J lost 9, with 7 bases in between. The CDR3 covers 12 residues. Looked up from germline, CDR1 is KGHSH and CDR2 is LQKENI. The CDR3 loop reads CASSPPSKTQYF. CDR3 bases: TGTGCCAGCTCACCACCATCCAAAACGCAGTATTTT.

CDR3 region: CSVGDNEQFF. The CDR3 DNA reads TGCAGCGTTGGAGACAATGAGCAGTTCTTC. The chain uses TRBV29-1 and TRBJ2-1; unclear D gene. The V end lost 4 bases, the J end lost 5 bases, and 3 bases lay between the germline ends. The CDR3 contains 10 residues. CDR1 and CDR2 (germline): SQVTM, ANQGSEA.